A selection of T cell receptor beta chains follows, all from one sample in a study of a mutant IDH1 vaccine in newly diagnosed glioma. Data came from immunoSEQ multiplex PCR; TCRdb stores just in-frame clones and leaves some out. The sample has more than 35,000 clones, roughly 79% seen once; the top ten hold roughly 4.5%. For these TCRs, the target antigens are not known. Source: PBMCs, taken from a glioma patient whose treatment included an IDH1 peptide vaccine. These receptors were collected from a middle-aged woman with glioma. Some clones in this sample may be carry-over from other donors' samples. CDR3s include the opening cysteine and the closing phenylalanine or tryptophan. The D gene is left open where the match is weak. Size tells how often a clone was seen (once, few, many) or the class of an expanded clone, and some rows leave it out.

cdr3_length	j_call	clone_size	v_call	d_call	cdr3_nt	cdr3_aa
14	TRBJ1-2	NA	TRBV7-9	NA	TGTGCCAGCAGCCCCGGCGAGGGACCATATGGCTACACCTTC	CASSPGEGPYGYTF
15	TRBJ1-3	NA	TRBV6-5	NA	TGTGCCAGCAGTTACGGACACCCATCTGGAAACACCATATATTTT	CASSYGHPSGNTIYF
15	TRBJ2-1	NA	TRBV7-8	NA	TGTGCCAGCAGCTTACTGCGACAGGAGGGGCATGAGCAGTTCTTC	CASSLLRQEGHEQFF
14	TRBJ2-7	few	TRBV18	TRBD2	TGTGCCAGCTCAATAACTAGCGGGGCCTACGAGCAGTACTTC	CASSITSGAYEQYF
15	TRBJ2-4	NA	TRBV7-9	NA	TGTGCCAGCAGCCCCCAGACCCTAAGACAGGCCGAAGGGTACTTC	CASSPQTLRQAEGYF
14	TRBJ2-7	once	TRBV27	NA	TGTGCCAGCAGTTTTAGGGGCCCCGCGTACGAGCAGTACTTC	CASSFRGPAYEQYF
13	TRBJ2-5	NA	TRBV5-1	NA	TGCGCCAGCAGCCGGACCCCACAAGAGACCCAGTACTTC	CASSRTPQETQYF
15	TRBJ1-1	NA	TRBV19	TRBD1	TGTGCCAGTAGTAGACAGGGTAGGGGGAACACTGAAGCTTTCTTT	CASSRQGRGNTEAFF
14	TRBJ2-3	NA	TRBV7-9	NA	TGTGCCAGCAGCTTAGGGGACAGCACAGATACGCAGTATTTT	CASSLGDSTDTQYF
15	TRBJ2-7	NA	TRBV18	TRBD2	TGTGCCAGCTCACCCCGGCCCCAGCGGGAGGGCGAGCAGTACTTC	CASSPRPQREGEQYF
14	TRBJ1-5	NA	TRBV10-3	NA	TGTGCCATCAGTGACGTGGGGGTCAACCAGCCCCAGCATTTT	CAISDVGVNQPQHF
13	TRBJ2-7	NA	TRBV5-1	NA	TGCGCCAGCAGTACGCTGTCTACCTACGAGCAGTACTTC	CASSTLSTYEQYF
13	TRBJ1-1	NA	TRBV11-3	NA	TGTGCCAGCAGCCGGGGCGACAGGTATGAAGCTTTCTTT	CASSRGDRYEAFF
21	TRBJ2-2	few	TRBV6-4	NA	TGTGCCAGCAGTGACGGGAACAGGGTTTTAAGATCTTCCTTGAACACCGGGGAGCTGTTTTTT	CASSDGNRVLRSSLNTGELFF
17	TRBJ2-3	NA	TRBV15	NA	TGTGCCACCAGCAGAGGAAGGGGGGCTGAAGGGACAGATACGCAGTATTTT	CATSRGRGAEGTDTQYF
15	TRBJ2-1	NA	TRBV9	TRBD2	TGTGCCAGCAGCGTGGCGGGAGAAGGGTTGGGGGAGCAGTTCTTC	CASSVAGEGLGEQFF
14	TRBJ2-2	few	TRBV9	TRBD1	TGTGCCAGCAGGGGACAGGGGGACACCGGGGAGCTGTTTTTT	CASRGQGDTGELFF
13	TRBJ1-3	NA	TRBV27	TRBD1	TGTGCCAGCAGTCAGACAGGGAGAAACACCATATATTTT	CASSQTGRNTIYF
19	TRBJ2-3	NA	TRBV13	TRBD2	TGTGCCAGCAGCCACCTCGACTCGGAGCGGGGGGGCCCCGCAGATACGCAGTATTTT	CASSHLDSERGGPADTQYF
16	TRBJ1-5	NA	TRBV7-9	NA	TGTGCCAGCAGCTTAGGGGGCGCAGGGCACAATCAGCCCCAGCATTTT	CASSLGGAGHNQPQHF
18	TRBJ2-2	NA	TRBV5-5	TRBD2	TGTGCCAGCAGCTTGGAATCTAGCGGGGGGGCGAACACCGGGGAGCTGTTTTTT	CASSLESSGGANTGELFF
18	TRBJ2-6	once	TRBV5-6	TRBD2	TGTGCCAGCAGCCTGCAGCTAGCGGGGGGCACTGGGGCCAACGTCCTGACTTTC	CASSLQLAGGTGANVLTF
15	TRBJ2-4	NA	TRBV11-2	TRBD2	TGTGCCAGCAGCTACGTGGAGGCGGGGGTGTACATTCAGTACTTC	CASSYVEAGVYIQYF
18	TRBJ2-3	NA	TRBV4-2	NA	TGTGCCAGCAGCCAAGACCCCACGATGGGGCGGGTAATGGATACGCAGTATTTT	CASSQDPTMGRVMDTQYF
18	TRBJ1-2	NA	TRBV2	NA	TGTGCCAGCAGTGAAGCGGGGAGGGGGGCTGCGGCTAACTATGGCTACACCTTC	CASSEAGRGAAANYGYTF
15	TRBJ2-2	NA	TRBV5-4	TRBD2	TGTGCCAGCAGTGTAGCGGGGGGGATGACCGGGGAGCTGTTTTTT	CASSVAGGMTGELFF
15	TRBJ2-7	NA	TRBV7-6	NA	TGTGCCAGCAGCTTATCGTCGGGTTCGTCGGGGGAGCAGTACTTC	CASSLSSGSSGEQYF
17	TRBJ1-2	once	TRBV4-3	NA	TGCGCCAGCAGCCAAGATCAAAAGGAGACAGGAACATATGGCTACACCTTC	CASSQDQKETGTYGYTF
14	TRBJ1-2	NA	TRBV4-1	NA	TGCGCCAGCAGCCCCTTCGGGCAGGGATATGGCTACACCTTC	CASSPFGQGYGYTF
15	TRBJ1-5	NA	TRBV7-2	NA	TGTGCCAGCAAGGAAGGGGCCGTGGGTAATCAGCCCCAGCATTTT	CASKEGAVGNQPQHF
14	TRBJ1-6	medium-sized	TRBV7-9	NA	TGTGCCAGCAGCTCCGTTGGGACCTCTCTATCCCTCCACTTT	CASSSVGTSLSLHF
15	TRBJ2-5	NA	TRBV25-1	TRBD2	TGTGCCAGCAGGTCCAGACTAGCGGGTGACGAGACCCAGTACTTC	CASRSRLAGDETQYF
16	TRBJ2-6	NA	TRBV9	NA	TGTGCCAGCAGTGCCCGCGGGGATGCCGGGGCCAACGTCCTGACTTTC	CASSARGDAGANVLTF
14	TRBJ1-1	NA	TRBV9	NA	TGTGCCAGCAGCGGTCGGCAGGGGAACACTGAAGCTTTCTTT	CASSGRQGNTEAFF
13	TRBJ1-4	NA	TRBV28	NA	TGTGCCAGCACCACCGCAAGGGGGGGAAAACTGTTTTTT	CASTTARGGKLFF
15	TRBJ2-3	NA	TRBV2	NA	TGTGCCAGCAGGGAAGACGCCTCGGGCACAGATACGCAGTATTTT	CASREDASGTDTQYF
13	TRBJ1-2	NA	TRBV5-1	TRBD1	TGCGCCAGCAGCTTAGGACAGGGGAATGGCTACACCTTC	CASSLGQGNGYTF
13	TRBJ1-2	NA	TRBV6-1	NA	TGTGCCAGCACCCTCCGTCGGGAGGATGGCTACACCTTC	CASTLRREDGYTF
16	TRBJ2-5	NA	TRBV7-2	NA	TGTGCCAGCAGCTTAGGGTTGAGACAGGCCAAAGAGACCCAGTACTTC	CASSLGLRQAKETQYF
17	TRBJ1-2	NA	TRBV5-8	NA	TGTGCCAGCAGCTTGCGCTCGGCGGGACCAAGGGCCTATGGCTACACCTTC	CASSLRSAGPRAYGYTF
15	TRBJ2-2	NA	TRBV6-4	TRBD2	TGTGCCAGCAGTGAGACTAGCGGGAACACCGGGGAGCTGTTTTTT	CASSETSGNTGELFF
11	TRBJ1-4	once	TRBV25-1	NA	TGTGCCTCAAAGGACGGCCGAAAACTGTTTTTT	CASKDGRKLFF
13	TRBJ2-3	NA	TRBV4-3	NA	TGCGCCAGCAGCCAAGATGGTAGAGATACGCAGTATTTT	CASSQDGRDTQYF